The 26 T cell receptor beta chains below were found in one sample sequenced in a study of response to subunit inactivated influenza vaccine. TCRdb used MiXCR to reprocess the RT-PCR reads, holding one entry per CDR3 protein. This table holds 170,000 or so distinct CDR3 sequences, around 10% found once. The source material was CD8+ T cells sorted from PBMCs, sampled about 24 months after vaccination. All receptors derive from a man between 50 and 69 years old who received an inactivated influenza vaccine.

This chain links TRBV28 with TRBJ2-7, with 10 nucleotides matching TRBD1. This CDR3 contains 12 residues. Per the germline V gene, CDR1 is MDHEN and CDR2 is SYDVKM. With 6 bases clipped from V and 7 bases from J, the junction kept 3 bases outside the gene matches. CDR3 region: CASRRDRGEQYF. CDR3 sequence (DNA): TGTGCCAGCAGGAGGGACAGGGGTGAGCAGTACTTC. Full variable domain (remainder filled in from reference TRBV28 and TRBJ2-7): DVKVTQSSRYLVKRTGEKVFLECVQDMDHENMFWYRQDPGLGLRLIYFSYDVKMKEKGDIPEGYSVSREKKERFSLILESASTNQTSMYLCASRRDRGEQYFGPGTRLTVT.

The chain recombines TRBV15 with TRBJ2-3; D gene unclear. CDR3 length: 13 amino acids. CDR1 and CDR2 from the germline V gene are LNHNV and YYDKDF (reference sequence). V lost 1 base to trimming and J lost 4 bases, with 6 bases between them. CDR3 sequence reads: CATSRVTADTQYF. The CDR3 bases are TGTGCCACCAGCAGAGTAACGGCAGATACGCAGTATTTT. The variable domain in full, completed from reference TRBV15 and TRBJ2-3, reads DAMVIQNPRYQVTQFGKPVTLSCSQTLNHNVMYWYQQKSSQAPKLLFHYYDKDFNNEADTPDNFQSRRPNTSFCFLDIRSPGLGDTAMYLCATSRVTADTQYFGPGTRLTVL.

The V and J genes are TRBV11-2 and TRBJ2-7; a weak D match, TRBD2 (5 bases). The CDR3 sequence is 17 residues long. Trimming removed 6 bases at V and 0 bases at J, with 21 bases between. Germline lookup yields CDR1 SGHAT and CDR2 FQNNGV. This chain's CDR3 is CASSSRALGGNSYEQYF. As DNA, the CDR3 is TGTGCCAGCAGTTCGCGGGCCCTCGGAGGAAACTCCTACGAGCAGTACTTC.

J is TRBJ1-1 and V is TRBV19; D is unclear. Trimming removed 6 bases from V and 1 base from J, with 9 bases in between. Germline V gene lookup returns CDR1 LNHDA and CDR2 SQIVND (reference sequence). The CDR3 is made up of 13 amino acids. The CDR3 loop reads CASSKGRNTEAFF. In DNA, the CDR3 is TGTGCCAGTAGCAAGGGCCGGAACACTGAAGCTTTCTTT.

The chain carries TRBV7-9 and TRBJ1-1; D is uncertain. The CDR3 has 13 amino acids. V was shortened by 5 bases and J by 4 bases, with 11 bases between the two germline ends. Germline-derived CDR1 and CDR2 are SEHNR and FQNEAQ (reference sequence). The CDR3 DNA reads as TGTGCCAGCAGCCCGTACGTGGGCACTGAAGCTTTCTTT. Residues: CASSPYVGTEAFF.

This clonotype has just a few counts. The chain employs TRBV9 and TRBJ1-5, with a possible D match to TRBD1 (5 bases). CDR1 is SGDLS and CDR2 is YYNGEE in the germline V gene. Trimming cost V 3 bases and J 0 bases, with 10 bases left between them. The CDR3 has 15 amino acids. CDR3 amino acids: CASSATDYSNQPQHF. The CDR3, as DNA: TGTGCCAGCAGCGCGACAGATTATAGCAATCAGCCCCAGCATTTT. Filled out from reference TRBV9 and TRBJ1-5, the complete variable domain reads DSGVTQTPKHLITATGQRVTLRCSPRSGDLSVYWYQQSLDQGLQFLIQYYNGEERAKGNILERFSAQQFPDLHSELNLSSLELGDSALYFCASSATDYSNQPQHFGDGTRLSIL.

This clonotype was detected only a few times. The chain has TRBV7-9 and TRBJ1-1; TRBD1 is a possible D gene (5 bases). V was pared by 5 bases and J by 4 bases, with 17 bases between. The CDR3 runs to 15 residues. Germline CDR1 is SEHNR and CDR2 is FQNEAQ (reference sequence). This chain's CDR3 is CASSDSRVYGTEAFF. For the CDR3, the DNA is TGTGCCAGCAGCGACAGCAGGGTGTACGGCACTGAAGCTTTCTTT.

The chain recombines TRBV2 with TRBJ2-7; a possible D gene is TRBD2 (6 bases). CDR1 is SNHLY, CDR2 FYNNEI, per germline. The CDR3 loop spans 13 amino acids. V shed 4 bases and J shed 4 bases, with 11 bases lying between them. CDR3 sequence reads: CASSGLELYEQYF. The DNA of the CDR3 is TGTGCCAGCAGTGGACTAGAACTTTACGAGCAGTACTTC.

This clonotype was found many times. The chain joins TRBV28 to TRBJ1-4, with TRBD1 matching over 8 bases. The CDR3 sequence is 15 residues long. From germline, CDR1 is MDHEN and CDR2 SYDVKM. Trimming at V came to 7 bases and at J to 1 base, leaving 5 bases not matched to a gene. CDR3 sequence reads: CASKVGQGTNEKLFF. In nucleotides, the CDR3 is TGTGCCAGCAAAGTTGGACAGGGAACTAATGAAAAACTGTTTTTT.

Only a few counts were recorded for this clonotype. J is TRBJ2-1 and V is TRBV4-1; 8 bases map to TRBD2. After removal of 3 bases from V and 1 base from J, the junction contained 11 bases not matched to a gene. The V gene's germline CDR1 is MGHRA and CDR2 YSYEKL. The CDR3 has 18 amino acids. Written as DNA, the CDR3 is TGCGCCAGCAGCCAGTCCCCCGTTCGGGAGGGGTCCTACAATGAGCAGTTCTTC. Translation: CASSQSPVREGSYNEQFF.

V is TRBV6-5 and J is TRBJ2-5; TRBD1 is a possible D gene (7 bases). This CDR3 has 15 amino acids. Germline CDR1 and CDR2: MNHEY and SVGAGI. Trimming pared 4 bases from V and 4 bases from J, leaving 16 bases between. The CDR3 coding sequence is TGTGCCAGCAGTTCTAGCGAGGGGGCCGGAGAGACCCAGTACTTC. Protein product: CASSSSEGAGETQYF.

The chain uses TRBV7-9 and TRBJ2-7; the match to TRBD1 covers 10 bases. CDR1 and CDR2 from the germline V gene are SEHNR and FQNEAQ (reference sequence). V lost 3 bases to trimming and J lost 6 bases; unmatched junction nucleotides: 2. This CDR3 is 13 amino acids long. The CDR3 sequence is CASSFRDRGEQYF. The CDR3 DNA sequence: TGTGCCAGCAGCTTCCGGGACAGGGGCGAGCAGTACTTC.

The chain carries TRBV20-1 and TRBJ1-4; D is uncertain. This CDR3 is 14 amino acids long. Germline CDR1 is DFQATT and CDR2 is SNEGSKA (reference sequence). Trimming removed 3 bases at V and 1 base at J, with 9 bases between. CDR3 nucleotide sequence: TGCAGTGCTAGGGGTCTGGGAACTAATGAAAAACTGTTTTTT. It specifies CSARGLGTNEKLFF.

A word on this clonotype: This may be a read error: a much more frequent sequence differs by one nucleotide. The final CDR3 position lacks the conserved phenylalanine or tryptophan, pointing to a likely read error. The chain recombines TRBV20-1 with TRBJ2-7, with 11 bases matching TRBD2. With 6 bases clipped from V and 2 bases from J, the junction kept 12 bases outside the gene matches. CDR1 DFQATT and CDR2 SNEGSKA come from the germline V gene (reference sequence). The CDR3 covers 16 residues. CDR3 region: CSADTASGGRTYEQYS. CDR3 sequence (DNA): TGCAGTGCCGACACCGCTAGCGGGGGGAGAACCTACGAGCAGTACTCC.

In this sample, this clonotype turned up many times. The DNA of the CDR3 is TGTGCCAGCAGCGTGGACAGCTACAATGAGCAGTTCTTC. Translation: CASSVDSYNEQFF. J is TRBJ2-1 and V is TRBV9; D possibly corresponds to TRBD1 (6 bases). V shed 2 bases and J shed 3 bases, with 6 bases lying between them. The CDR3 is 13 amino acids. The germline V gene has CDR1 SGDLS and CDR2 YYNGEE.

This clonotype showed up just a few times. This may be a read error: a much more frequent sequence differs by one nucleotide. The genes are TRBV29-1 and TRBJ1-1; D is uncertain. The CDR3 spans 12 residues. Between the trimmed V and J ends, which lost 2 bases and 3 bases, there was a span of 7 bases. Germline V gene lookup returns CDR1 SQVTM and CDR2 ANQGSEA. This CDR3 reads CSVETLDTEAFF. The CDR3 DNA sequence: TGCAGCGTTGAAACGTTGGACACTGAAGCTTTCTTT. The full variable domain, with the rest looked up from reference TRBV29-1 and TRBJ1-1, is SAVISQKPSRDICQRGTSLTIQCQVDSQVTMMFWYRQQPGQSLTLIATANQGSEATYESGFVIDKFPISRPNLTFSTLTVSNMSPEDSSIYLCSVETLDTEAFFGQGTRLTVV.

The CDR3 coding sequence is TGTGCCAGCAGCCCAGTTGCCGGGACTAGCGGTTCTGAGCAGTTCTTC. It yields the protein CASSPVAGTSGSEQFF. The V call is TRBV28, the J call TRBJ2-1; TRBD2 agrees at 11 bases. This CDR3 is built from 16 residues. The V gene's germline CDR1 is MDHEN and CDR2 SYDVKM. Trimming took 6 bases from V and 9 from J; bases not matched to a gene: 13.

This rearrangement joins TRBV12-3 or TRBV12-4 to TRBJ1-5, with a weak D call TRBD1 (6 bases). This CDR3 is built from 12 residues. V lost 5 bases and J 11 bases, leaving 13 bases between the germline ends. CDR3 coding DNA: TGTGCCAGCAGTCCGAACAAGGGGGCCCAGCATTTT. As protein: CASSPNKGAQHF.

This clonotype was detected ten times or more. The chain combines TRBV20-1 with TRBJ2-1; 7 positions match TRBD2. Losses at the gene ends were 1 base for V and 4 bases for J; bases not matched to a gene: 13. Per the germline V gene, CDR1 is DFQATT and CDR2 is SNEGSKA (reference sequence). CDR3 size: 17 residues. CDR3 nucleotides: TGCAGTGCTAGAGGCCCGATCTGGCGGGAGACATACAATGAGCAGTTCTTC. Translating it yields CSARGPIWRETYNEQFF.

This clonotype was picked up a small number of times. The rearrangement links TRBV4-1 to TRBJ2-3; no firm D call. The CDR3 has 15 amino acids. Trimming shortened V by 6 bases and J by 0 bases, and 13 bases separated the two germline ends. Germline V gives CDR1 MGHRA, CDR2 YSYEKL. The CDR3 nucleotides are TGCGCCAGCAGACCGACGACGGAAAGCACAGATACGCAGTATTTT. Translating it yields CASRPTTESTDTQYF.

This clonotype was counted between two and nine times. The rearrangement links TRBV12-3 or TRBV12-4 to TRBJ1-1; D may be TRBD1 (5 bases). The length of the CDR3 is 14 residues. V was pared by 5 bases and J by 1 base, with 11 bases between. The CDR3 nucleotides are TGTGCCAGCAGTCGCGGTGGGGCGAACACTGAAGCTTTCTTT. Translated, it gives CASSRGGANTEAFF.

The chain recombines TRBV9 with TRBJ2-7; D might be TRBD1 or TRBD2, each matching 5 bases. V lost 2 bases and J 2 bases, leaving 11 bases between the germline ends. The CDR3 is 14 amino acids. Germline CDR1 and CDR2: SGDLS and YYNGEE. CDR3 sequence: CASSVGASPYEQYF. The CDR3 bases are TGTGCCAGCAGCGTCGGGGCTAGCCCCTACGAGCAGTACTTC.

The chain uses TRBV4-2 and TRBJ2-1; weak D call: TRBD2 (7 bases). Germline CDR1 LGHNA, CDR2 YNFKEQ. CDR3 size: 16 residues. V gave up 0 bases and J gave up 7 bases, with 16 bases separating them. The CDR3 DNA is TGTGCCAGCAGCCAAGATTCGCGGGGGCGAGTGAATGAGCAGTTCTTC. It translates to CASSQDSRGRVNEQFF.

In its sample, this clonotype was seen a few times. The chain uses TRBV15 and TRBJ1-5; 9 nucleotides align to TRBD1. V trimming: 5 bases; J trimming: 6 bases; junction bases outside the gene matches: 8. CDR1 and CDR2 from the germline V gene are LNHNV and YYDKDF (reference sequence). This CDR3 region has 15 residues. The CDR3 spells CATSGRQGGGQPQHF. The DNA of the CDR3 is TGTGCCACCAGCGGAAGACAGGGGGGCGGTCAGCCCCAGCATTTT.

This clonotype was counted at least ten times. The chain carries TRBV27 and TRBJ2-1, with a possible D match to TRBD2 (6 bases). The CDR3 has 16 amino acids. Germline V gene data show CDR1 as MNHEY and CDR2 as SMNVEV (reference sequence). Trimming stripped 1 base from V and 0 bases from J, with 10 bases between. The CDR3 protein is CASSLLVGGSYNEQFF. CDR3 nucleotide sequence: TGTGCCAGCAGTTTATTGGTGGGGGGCTCCTACAATGAGCAGTTCTTC.

This clonotype was recorded a few times. The J gene is TRBJ2-3, the V gene TRBV29-1, with 7 nucleotides matching TRBD1. This CDR3 has 16 residues. From germline, CDR1 is SQVTM and CDR2 ANQGSEA. Trimming at V came to 0 bases and at J to 4 bases, leaving 10 bases not matched to a gene. CDR3 loop: CSVEEGYRGMADTQYF. The CDR3 DNA sequence: TGCAGCGTTGAAGAAGGATACAGGGGAATGGCAGATACGCAGTATTTT.